Following are 10 T cell receptor beta chains from one sample sequenced in a study of blood T cell repertoires in COVID-19. Measured with immunoSEQ multiplex PCR; TCRdb has only the in-frame clones, and not every one. Here the sample spans over 250,000 clones, roughly four fifths being singletons. The sequenced material came from peripheral blood. The receptors stem from a woman aged 45 to 65 who had recovered from COVID-19.

V and J are TRBV27 and TRBJ1-1; 8 nucleotides line up with TRBD1. V shed 5 bases and J 1 base; nucleotides not matched to a gene: 9. Germline-derived CDR1 and CDR2 are MNHEY and SMNVEV (reference sequence). The CDR3 length is 16 residues. In DNA, the CDR3 is TGTGCCAGCAGTCCCCGTCCCGGGACAGGGAACACTGAAGCTTTCTTT. It encodes CASSPRPGTGNTEAFF.

The chain uses TRBV6-2 or TRBV6-3 and TRBJ1-1; D is unresolved. The CDR3 consists of 13 residues. V was trimmed by 2 bases and J by 5 bases, leaving 9 bases between them. CDR1 and CDR2 from the germline V gene are MNHEY and SVGEGT. The CDR3 sequence: CASSYKEVTEAFF. Written as DNA, the CDR3 is TGTGCCAGCAGTTACAAGGAGGTGACTGAAGCTTTCTTT.

The chain employs TRBV6-2 or TRBV6-3 and TRBJ2-7; possibly TRBD1 for D (6 bases). CDR1 MNHEY and CDR2 SVGEGT come from the germline V gene. This CDR3 has 16 residues. The V gene lost 0 bases and the J gene lost 2 bases, with 14 bases spanning the gap. The CDR3 nucleotides are TGTGCCAGCAGTTACTCGAGGGACAAGAATACCTACGAGCAGTACTTC. This encodes CASSYSRDKNTYEQYF.

The chain couples TRBV7-9 to TRBJ1-3; D not certain. The germline V and J ends were trimmed by 4 bases and 2 bases, with 15 bases remaining between them. Germline V gene lookup returns CDR1 SEHNR and CDR2 FQNEAQ (reference sequence). The CDR3 is 16 amino acids. DNA of the CDR3: TGTGCCAGCAGCTCCTCTTCGGGTAGCCCTGGAAACACCATATATTTT. It translates to CASSSSSGSPGNTIYF.

V and J are TRBV6-5 and TRBJ1-1, with a possible D match to TRBD1 (5 bases). The ends were cut back, 7 bases at V and 4 bases at J, with 16 bases in the middle. Germline loops: CDR1 MNHEY, CDR2 SVGAGI. The CDR3 consists of 14 residues. CDR3 nucleotides: TGTGCCAGCACTCGGTCGCGGGGGACCACTGAAGCTTTCTTT. It is translated as CASTRSRGTTEAFF.

This chain connects TRBV6-2 or TRBV6-3 to TRBJ2-1, with 9 bases matching TRBD1. This CDR3 region has 18 residues. The V segment lost 2 bases and the J segment 0 bases; nucleotides outside the gene matches: 8. CDR1 and CDR2 (germline): MNHEY, SVGEGT. Written as DNA, the CDR3 is TGTGCCAGCAGTTACGGGACAGGGAGACTCAGCTCCTACAATGAGCAGTTCTTC. It specifies CASSYGTGRLSSYNEQFF.

This clone was seen a handful of times. J is TRBJ2-1 and V is TRBV18, with D uncertain. Trimming left V 4 bases short and J 0 bases short, with 4 bases between. This CDR3 has 13 amino acids. Germline CDR1 reads KGHSH; CDR2 reads LQKENI. The CDR3 DNA reads TGTGCCAGCTCACTGAGCTCCTACAATGAGCAGTTCTTC. It specifies CASSLSSYNEQFF.

The chain is built from TRBV4-2 and TRBJ2-5, with D perhaps TRBD2 (6 bases). This CDR3 has 15 amino acids. Deletions cut 1 base from V and 7 bases from J, with 16 bases between. Per the germline V gene, CDR1 is LGHNA and CDR2 is YNFKEQ. CDR3 nucleotides: TGTGCCAGCAGCCAAGCCTTGGTGGGGGGAGGGACCCAGTACTTC. This gives the protein CASSQALVGGGTQYF.

The chain employs TRBV5-3 and TRBJ1-5, with a weak D call TRBD1 (6 bases). TRBV5-3 is an ORF, and what it does is uncertain. The length of the CDR3 is 18 residues. V dropped 1 base and J dropped 1 base, with 18 bases sitting between them. CDR3 in DNA: TGTGCCAGAAGCTTGCACCTCCGGACAGTACGAAGCAATCAGCCCCAGCATTTT. It yields the protein CARSLHLRTVRSNQPQHF.

Only a few counts were recorded for this clone. V is TRBV6-2 or TRBV6-3 and J is TRBJ2-3; 8 bases agree with TRBD1. J lost 4 bases, V lost 0 bases, and 3 bases had no gene match. This CDR3 contains 15 residues. The germline V gene encodes CDR1 MNHEY and CDR2 SVGEGT. CDR3 protein: CASSYSAGGADTQYF. Written as DNA, the CDR3 is TGTGCCAGCAGTTACTCTGCAGGGGGCGCAGATACGCAGTATTTT.